The TCR beta chain under discussion was sequenced for a study of circulating and synovial CD4+ cells in juvenile arthritis. Regarding the study as a whole: Bulk blood CD4 repertoires were more diverse than these.

Note on this clone: The antigen is not known.

Sequenced by immunoSEQ multiplex PCR; TCRdb stores in-frame clones only, minus some. This table holds some 35,000 clones, less than 97% found once. The CDR3 runs to 16 residues. The germline gives CDR1 SGHTA, CDR2 FQGNSA. V was clipped by 8 bases and J by 1 base; unmatched bases: 12. This sequence joins TRBV7-2 and TRBJ2-5, with TRBD2 identical over 8 bases. The source is a human donor with juvenile idiopathic arthritis. Source material: CD4+ T cells from blood. CDR3 sequence reads: CASGSRRGGPQETQYF. CDR3 bases: TGTGCCAGCGGGTCCCGCCGGGGGGGCCCCCAAGAGACCCAGTACTTC. Based on the CDR3 plus reference TRBV7-2 and TRBJ2-5, the full variable domain is GAGVSQSPSNKVTEKGKDVELRCDPISGHTALYWYRQSLGQGLEFLIYFQGNSAPDKSGLPSDRFSAERTGGSVSTLTIQRTQQEDSAVYLCASGSRRGGPQETQYFGPGTRLLVL.